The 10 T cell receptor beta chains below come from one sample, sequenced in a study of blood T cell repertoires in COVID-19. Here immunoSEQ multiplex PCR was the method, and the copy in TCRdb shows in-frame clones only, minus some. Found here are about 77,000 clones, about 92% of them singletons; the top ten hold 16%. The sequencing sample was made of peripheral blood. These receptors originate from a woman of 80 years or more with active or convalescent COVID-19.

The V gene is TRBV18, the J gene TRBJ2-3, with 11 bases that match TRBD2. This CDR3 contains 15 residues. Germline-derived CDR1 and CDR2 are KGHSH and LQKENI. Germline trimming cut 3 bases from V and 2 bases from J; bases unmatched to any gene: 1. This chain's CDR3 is CASSPSGGATDTQYF. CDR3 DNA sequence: TGTGCCAGCTCACCTAGCGGGGGGGCCACAGATACGCAGTATTTT.

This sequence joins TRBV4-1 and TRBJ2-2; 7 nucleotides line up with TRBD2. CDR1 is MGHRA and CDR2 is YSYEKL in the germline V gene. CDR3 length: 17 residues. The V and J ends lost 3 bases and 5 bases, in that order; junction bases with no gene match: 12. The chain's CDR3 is CASSHTQRGGRTGELFF. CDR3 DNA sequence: TGCGCCAGCAGCCACACCCAACGGGGAGGGAGGACCGGGGAGCTGTTTTTT.

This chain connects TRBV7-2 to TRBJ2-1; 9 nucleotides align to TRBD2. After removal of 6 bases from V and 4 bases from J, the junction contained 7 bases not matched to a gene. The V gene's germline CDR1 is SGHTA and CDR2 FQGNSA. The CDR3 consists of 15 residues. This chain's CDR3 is CASSPTSGQYNEQFF. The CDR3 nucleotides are TGTGCCAGCAGTCCAACTAGCGGGCAATACAATGAGCAGTTCTTC.

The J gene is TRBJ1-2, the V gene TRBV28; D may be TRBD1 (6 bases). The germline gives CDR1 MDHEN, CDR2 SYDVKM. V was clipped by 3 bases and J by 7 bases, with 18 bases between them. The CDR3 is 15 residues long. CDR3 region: CASSFPKGDGTGYTF. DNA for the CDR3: TGTGCCAGCAGTTTCCCTAAGGGGGACGGGACTGGCTACACCTTC.

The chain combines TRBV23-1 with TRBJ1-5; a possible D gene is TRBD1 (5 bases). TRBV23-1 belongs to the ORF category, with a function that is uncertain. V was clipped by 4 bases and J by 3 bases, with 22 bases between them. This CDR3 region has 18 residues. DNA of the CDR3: TGCGCCAGCAGTCCATCCTACAACCTCAGGGATCCCAATCAGCCCCAGCATTTT. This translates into CASSPSYNLRDPNQPQHF.

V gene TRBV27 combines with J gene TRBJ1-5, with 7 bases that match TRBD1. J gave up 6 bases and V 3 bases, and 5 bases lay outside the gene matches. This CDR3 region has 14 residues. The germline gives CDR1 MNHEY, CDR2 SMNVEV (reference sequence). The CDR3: CASSFLGGLQPQHF. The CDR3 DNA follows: TGTGCCAGCAGTTTCCTAGGGGGCCTTCAGCCCCAGCATTTT.

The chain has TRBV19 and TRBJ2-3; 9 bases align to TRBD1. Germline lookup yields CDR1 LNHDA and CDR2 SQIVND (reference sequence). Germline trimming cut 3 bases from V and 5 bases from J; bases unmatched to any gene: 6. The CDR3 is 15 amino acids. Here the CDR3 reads CASSIYRGRVDTQYF. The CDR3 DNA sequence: TGTGCCAGTAGTATTTACAGGGGGCGCGTAGATACGCAGTATTTT.

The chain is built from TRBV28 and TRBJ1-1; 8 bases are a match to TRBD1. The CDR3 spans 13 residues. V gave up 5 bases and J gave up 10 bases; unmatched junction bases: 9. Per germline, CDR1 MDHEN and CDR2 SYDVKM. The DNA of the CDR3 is TGTGCCAGCAGTCTTGCAGGGGGCAGAGTAGCTTTCTTT. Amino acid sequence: CASSLAGGRVAFF. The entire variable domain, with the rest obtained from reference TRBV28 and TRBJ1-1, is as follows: DVKVTQSSRYLVKRTGEKVFLECVQDMDHENMFWYRQDPGLGLRLIYFSYDVKMKEKGDIPEGYSVSREKKERFSLILESASTNQTSMYLCASSLAGGRVAFFGQGTRLTVV.

The CDR3 region has the DNA TGTGCCAGCAGTTTAGGGACAGGGGAAGGCTACACCTTC. Its translation is CASSLGTGEGYTF. The V and J genes are TRBV27 and TRBJ1-2; TRBD1 matches at 10 bases. The V segment lost 2 bases and the J segment 8 bases; nucleotides outside the gene matches: 2. Per the germline V gene, CDR1 is MNHEY and CDR2 is SMNVEV (reference sequence). This CDR3 contains 13 residues.

CDR3 coding DNA: TGTGCCAGCAGCTGGGGGGGACGGCAGAACACTGAAGCTTTCTTT. Its translation is CASSWGGRQNTEAFF. The rearrangement joins TRBV13 to TRBJ1-1, with D possibly matching TRBD1 (5 bases). The V end was cut by 4 bases, the J end by 1 base, with 13 bases between. This CDR3 region has 15 residues. Per germline, CDR1 PRHDT and CDR2 FYEKMQ (reference sequence).